The 2 T cell receptor beta chains reported below all come from one sample, sequenced in a study of T-cell memory formation after mild COVID-19. TCRdb processed the 5' RACE reads anew with MiXCR; each CDR3 protein has one entry. The table shows just under 550,000 distinct CDR3 sequences, with roughly 21% occurring only once. The material sequenced was PBMCs or a T cell subset sorted from them (not recorded which). All receptors derive from an adult woman who had mild COVID-19 (a few samples of this study predate the infection). Cell type and time point are not known.

V gene TRBV4-1 combines with J gene TRBJ1-1, with 8 bases lining up with TRBD1. The germline gives CDR1 MGHRA, CDR2 YSYEKL. CDR3 length equals 16 residues. Trimming at V came to 0 bases and at J to 0 bases, leaving 3 bases not matched to a gene. CDR3 loop: CASSQEDRAMNTEAFF. CDR3 DNA: TGCGCCAGCAGCCAAGAGGACAGGGCCATGAACACTGAAGCTTTCTTT.

The V gene is TRBV9, the J gene TRBJ1-1; TRBD1 matches 7 bases. J was trimmed by 2 bases and V by 4 bases; bases with no gene match: 5. Germline V CDR1 and CDR2: SGDLS, YYNGEE. The CDR3 is made up of 14 amino acids. CDR3 DNA: TGTGCCAGCAGCAATGGACAGGATAACACTGAAGCTTTCTTT. This sequence encodes CASSNGQDNTEAFF.